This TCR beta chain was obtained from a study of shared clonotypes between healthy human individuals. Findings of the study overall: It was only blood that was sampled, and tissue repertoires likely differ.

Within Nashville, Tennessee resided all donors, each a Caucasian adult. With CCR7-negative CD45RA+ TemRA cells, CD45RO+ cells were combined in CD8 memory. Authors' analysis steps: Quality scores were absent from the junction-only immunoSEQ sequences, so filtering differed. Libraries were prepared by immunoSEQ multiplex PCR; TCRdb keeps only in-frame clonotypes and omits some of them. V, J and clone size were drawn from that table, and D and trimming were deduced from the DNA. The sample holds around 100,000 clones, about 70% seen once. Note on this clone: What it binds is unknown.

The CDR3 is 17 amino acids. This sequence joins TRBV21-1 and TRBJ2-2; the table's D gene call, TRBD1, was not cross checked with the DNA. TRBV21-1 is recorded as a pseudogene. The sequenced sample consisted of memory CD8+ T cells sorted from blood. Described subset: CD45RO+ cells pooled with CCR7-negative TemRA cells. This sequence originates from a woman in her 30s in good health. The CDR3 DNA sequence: TGTGCCAGCAGCAAAGAGGGGACAGGGCGAAGTTTGGGGGAGCTGTTTTTT. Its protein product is CASSKEGTGRSLGELFF.